Shown below are 5 T cell receptor beta chains from a single sample sequenced in a study of blood T cell repertoires in COVID-19. Clones were read by immunoSEQ multiplex PCR, and TCRdb kept only the in-frame ones, dropping some. The data contain roughly 180,000 clones, more than 85% of them singletons. The sequenced material came from peripheral blood. Receptors were obtained from a man younger than 30 with acute or convalescent COVID-19.

V is TRBV19 and J is TRBJ1-2; D remains ambiguous. The CDR3 sequence is 13 residues long. Per germline, CDR1 LNHDA and CDR2 SQIVND (reference sequence). CDR3: CAVGVRANYGYTF. For the CDR3, the DNA is TGTGCTGTGGGAGTGAGAGCTAACTATGGCTACACCTTC.

The V gene is TRBV30, the J gene TRBJ1-6, with a weak D call TRBD1 (6 bases). CDR1 is GTSNPN, CDR2 SVGIG, per germline (reference sequence). Trimming stripped 3 bases from V and 5 bases from J, with 11 bases between. There are 14 residues in the CDR3. The DNA for the CDR3 is TGTGCCTGGAGCCCGGGACATAATAATTCACCCCTCCACTTT. Translating gives CAWSPGHNNSPLHF.

This chain joins TRBV19 and TRBJ2-5; D might be TRBD1 (6 bases). V shed 4 bases and J shed 1 base, with 22 bases lying between them. The germline V gene has CDR1 LNHDA and CDR2 SQIVND (reference sequence). This CDR3 is 18 amino acids long. The CDR3 region is CASSTVQLTGTTQETQYF. The CDR3 coding sequence is TGTGCCAGTAGTACGGTACAACTCACCGGGACAACCCAAGAGACCCAGTACTTC.

The sample holds a few counts of this clone. CDR3 sequence reads: CAWRWKGAVGNTIYF. The CDR3 DNA reads TGTGCCTGGAGGTGGAAGGGGGCAGTTGGAAACACCATATATTTT. The rearrangement links TRBV30 to TRBJ1-3; 7 bases are a match to TRBD1. Germline CDR1 and CDR2: GTSNPN and SVGIG (reference sequence). V lost 3 bases to trimming and J lost 3 bases; unmatched junction nucleotides: 8. This CDR3 region has 15 residues.

The chain uses TRBV11-1 and TRBJ2-1; D might be TRBD2 (5 bases). Between the trimmed V and J ends, which lost 4 bases and 0 bases, there was a span of 10 bases. This CDR3 is built from 15 residues. Germline V CDR1 and CDR2: SGHAT, FQDESV (reference sequence). Here the CDR3 DNA reads TGTGCCAGCAGCTCCCCGGGGAGCTCCTACAATGAGCAGTTCTTC. This gives the protein CASSSPGSSYNEQFF. Filled out from reference TRBV11-1 and TRBJ2-1, the complete variable domain reads EAEVAQSPRYKITEKSQAVAFWCDPISGHATLYWYRQILGQGPELLVQFQDESVVDDSQLPKDRFSAERLKGVDSTLKIQPAELGDSAMYLCASSSPGSSYNEQFFGPGTRLTVL.